This TCR beta chain was sequenced for a study of spatial heterogeneity in lung cancer (dated by TCRdb to the late 2010s). Background on the whole study: More beta-chain than alpha-chain transcripts were consistently detected, likely reflecting higher beta-chain transcript abundance. Nonsynonymous mutation counts, determined by whole-exome sequencing of tumor tissue, were related to TCR repertoire features. In the raw uncorrected reads, each unique combination of TCR and UMI appeared on average more than ten times. TCR alpha and beta repertoires were quantitatively compared across multiple tumor regions, matched nontumor lung and blood in non-small cell lung cancer. At surgery, both alpha and beta chains were TCR-sequenced in roughly 230 tumor regions, some 64 matched nontumor lung samples and 56 PBMC samples. General conclusions and limits of the study: Additional single-cell paired TCR alpha and beta sequencing was considered necessary to confirm, at a functional level, the hypothesis that regional TCRs recognize regional mutations. Ubiquitous expanded tumor TCRs were detected in blood more often at tumor resection than at routine follow-up.

The protocol used for the library was 5' RACE. Sequencer: NextSeq 500. In the TCR library protocol, a unique molecular identifier was attached to each TCR cDNA molecule so that PCR and sequencing errors could be corrected. In the source study's methods: Decombinator tools were used for TCR identification, UMI-based error correction and CDR3 extraction. Expanded TCRs were defined as those above a frequency of 2 per 1,000, corresponding to the top 1% of the tumor frequency distribution. Renyi diversity was calculated using the R vegan package after each repertoire was subsampled 100 times to 5,000 TCRs. To build CDR3 similarity networks, amino acid triplet string-kernel similarity was used, and CDR3s were connected when their pairwise similarity was above 0.82. TCRdb reworked the public reads: Q25 trimming with fastp, MiXCR clone assembly, productive beta chains retained. Every CDR3 protein is listed once, alongside the most common genes and DNA of its rows. TCRdb, not the original authors, processed these V and J calls. The sample data list about 92,000 distinct CDR3 sequences, and over 9.5% of these were observed just once. Roughly 39% of the sample rests with the top ten.

Here V drops 5 bases and J drops 1 base, and the junction holds 7 bases not matched to any gene. The CDR3 spans 16 residues, from the cysteine through the phenylalanine. Only the CDR3 DNA is retained, 48 bases long and in frame from the first base. CDR1 and CDR2, looked up from the germline V gene (reference sequence), are SEHNR and FQNEAQ. The time point label on this specimen signifies: sample taken at primary tumor resection. Whole RNA extracted from tumor and nontumor lung tissue, or from cryopreserved PBMC samples, was used for TCR sequencing without cell sorting. Donors were 72 patients with early-stage, untreated non-small cell lung cancer from the lung TRACERx cohort. A patient was chosen for TCR sequencing only when enough RNA was available from at least two tumor regions. Worth noting for this clonotype: There is no known antigen for this receptor. Within one base of it there is no much larger clone, and no base qualities were kept.

The TCR comes from a male donor with early-stage non-small cell lung cancer. The sequencing used PBMCs, collected at surgery. The rearrangement joined TRBV7-9 to TRBJ2-7, with 11 central nucleotides matching TRBD2. CDR3 loop: CASSPQTSGKSYEQYF. The DNA sequence is as follows: TGTGCCAGCAGCCCACAGACTAGCGGGAAATCCTACGAGCAGTACTTC. This CDR3, with the reference TRBV7-9 and TRBJ2-7 proteins standing in past its ends, gives the full variable domain DTGVSQNPRHKITKRGQNVTFRCDPISEHNRLYWYRQTLGQGPEFLTYFQNEAQLEKSRLLSDRFSAERPKGSFSTLEIQRTEQGDSAMYLCASSPQTSGKSYEQYFGPGTRLTVT.